Listed below are T cell receptor beta chains from one sample, sequenced in a study of T cell changes during pregnancy in multiple sclerosis. Clones were sequenced by immunoSEQ multiplex PCR, and TCRdb holds only the in-frame ones, with some missing. The sample lists about 80,000 clones, more than 90% occurring once. The sequences come from CD4+ T cells from peripheral blood mononuclear cells, collected before pregnancy. These receptors were taken from a female donor with multiple sclerosis, enrolled in a pregnancy study. Each CDR3 is given with its conserved first and last residue. Each record gives: J gene, V gene, D gene, clone size, CDR3 protein, CDR3 DNA. The D gene is left open where the match is weak. Size tells how often a clone was seen (once, few, many) or the class of an expanded clone, and some rows leave it out.

j_gene: TRBJ1-2; v_gene: TRBV2; d_gene: -; abundance: -; CDR3aa: CASSDRALYGYTF; CDR3nt: TGTGCCAGCAGTGACAGGGCCCTTTATGGCTACACCTTC
j_gene: TRBJ2-3; v_gene: TRBV27; d_gene: -; abundance: -; CDR3aa: CASSFRQLSTDTQYF; CDR3nt: TGTGCCAGCAGTTTCAGACAGCTTAGCACAGATACGCAGTATTTT
j_gene: TRBJ1-1; v_gene: TRBV2; d_gene: TRBD1; abundance: -; CDR3aa: CASSSGQADLTEAFF; CDR3nt: TGTGCCAGCAGTTCCGGACAGGCTGACCTCACTGAAGCTTTCTTT
j_gene: TRBJ1-5; v_gene: TRBV2; d_gene: TRBD1; abundance: -; CDR3aa: CASKGDRVGQPQHF; CDR3nt: TGTGCCAGCAAAGGAGACAGGGTGGGTCAGCCCCAGCATTTT
j_gene: TRBJ1-5; v_gene: TRBV30; d_gene: TRBD1; abundance: -; CDR3aa: CACSDRLNQPQHF; CDR3nt: TGTGCCTGTTCGGACAGGCTCAATCAGCCCCAGCATTTT
j_gene: TRBJ1-5; v_gene: TRBV7-2; d_gene: -; abundance: -; CDR3aa: CASSLSRVNQPQHF; CDR3nt: TGTGCCAGCAGCTTAAGCAGGGTCAATCAGCCCCAGCATTTT
j_gene: TRBJ2-7; v_gene: TRBV5-1; d_gene: TRBD1; abundance: -; CDR3aa: CASSGGQGDEQYF; CDR3nt: TGCGCCAGCAGCGGGGGACAGGGTGACGAGCAGTACTTC
j_gene: TRBJ1-5; v_gene: TRBV18; d_gene: -; abundance: -; CDR3aa: CASSPTGGNQPQHF; CDR3nt: TGTGCCAGCTCACCCACGGGGGGCAATCAGCCCCAGCATTTT
j_gene: TRBJ2-3; v_gene: TRBV12-5; d_gene: -; abundance: once; CDR3aa: CASGLGGRVGSTDTQYF; CDR3nt: TGTGCTAGTGGTTTGGGGGGCAGGGTAGGGAGCACAGATACGCAGTATTTT
j_gene: TRBJ2-1; v_gene: TRBV6-6; d_gene: TRBD2; abundance: -; CDR3aa: CASSTSGSSLNEQFF; CDR3nt: TGTGCCAGCAGTACTAGCGGGAGCAGTCTCAATGAGCAGTTCTTC
j_gene: TRBJ2-1; v_gene: TRBV19; d_gene: TRBD2; abundance: -; CDR3aa: CASSIRIEAGAYNEQFF; CDR3nt: TGTGCCAGTAGTATTCGCATCGAGGCGGGAGCCTACAATGAGCAGTTCTTC
j_gene: TRBJ2-5; v_gene: TRBV5-1; d_gene: -; abundance: -; CDR3aa: CASSEGVQETQYF; CDR3nt: TGCGCCAGCTCCGAGGGGGTCCAAGAGACCCAGTACTTC
j_gene: TRBJ1-2; v_gene: TRBV29-1; d_gene: -; abundance: few; CDR3aa: CSVEGGGLGGYTF; CDR3nt: TGCAGCGTTGAAGGAGGGGGATTGGGCGGCTACACCTTC
j_gene: TRBJ2-1; v_gene: TRBV29-1; d_gene: -; abundance: -; CDR3aa: CSAVEGPRNEQFF; CDR3nt: TGCAGCGCCGTAGAGGGCCCACGCAATGAGCAGTTCTTC
j_gene: TRBJ2-3; v_gene: TRBV19; d_gene: TRBD1; abundance: -; CDR3aa: CASSIGTGGTDTQYF; CDR3nt: TGTGCCAGTAGTATAGGGACAGGGGGCACAGATACGCAGTATTTT
j_gene: TRBJ1-6; v_gene: TRBV30; d_gene: -; abundance: -; CDR3aa: CARSDSLNSPLHF; CDR3nt: TGTGCCCGATCGGACAGCCTAAATTCACCCCTCCACTTT
j_gene: TRBJ1-1; v_gene: TRBV6-1; d_gene: -; abundance: -; CDR3aa: CASSDWPRVGEAFF; CDR3nt: TGTGCCAGCAGTGATTGGCCGCGGGTCGGTGAAGCTTTCTTT
j_gene: TRBJ1-1; v_gene: TRBV11-2; d_gene: TRBD1; abundance: -; CDR3aa: CASSRMTGGFTEAFF; CDR3nt: TGTGCCAGCAGCCGTATGACAGGGGGCTTCACTGAAGCTTTCTTT
j_gene: TRBJ2-3; v_gene: TRBV5-1; d_gene: -; abundance: -; CDR3aa: CASSLLGAPSTDTQYF; CDR3nt: TGCGCCAGCAGCTTGCTGGGGGCCCCTAGCACAGATACGCAGTATTTT
j_gene: TRBJ1-1; v_gene: TRBV7-9; d_gene: -; abundance: few; CDR3aa: CASTSDGTEAFF; CDR3nt: TGTGCCAGCACCTCAGACGGGACTGAAGCTTTCTTT
j_gene: TRBJ1-2; v_gene: TRBV19; d_gene: TRBD1; abundance: -; CDR3aa: CASSIGDRVGYTF; CDR3nt: TGTGCCAGTAGTATAGGGGACAGGGTTGGCTACACCTTC
j_gene: TRBJ2-7; v_gene: TRBV27; d_gene: -; abundance: -; CDR3aa: CASSLSGGWNEQYF; CDR3nt: TGTGCCAGCAGTTTAAGCGGAGGGTGGAACGAGCAGTACTTC